The clone carrying this T cell receptor (beta chain) showed up just a few times. As yet, its antigen is unknown. With 6 bases removed from V and 4 bases from J, the gap between germline ends came to 15 bases. The CDR3 spans 13 residues. Germline assignment: CDR1 DFQATT and CDR2 SNEGSKA (reference sequence). General study results and limits: Tumor memory CD4+ T cell TCR gene usage clustered with blood and lymph node memory CD4+ cells and lymph node naive CD4+ cells.

Full-length variable regions came from constant-region reverse primers plus semi-nested Nested Universal Primer A PCR. TCRdb re-derived calls from the 5' RACE reads in MiXCR, one entry per CDR3 protein. Here the sample spans roughly 38,000 distinct CDR3 sequences, about 20% being singletons. CD25-based Treg depletion was applied to purified naive CD4+ T cells. The gene calls are TRBV20-1 and TRBJ1-2; the D is unclear. The TCR sequence derives from a female donor with breast cancer. What was sequenced was naive CD4+ T cells sorted from a lymph node. Stated subset: naive CD4+ T cells, CD4+CD45RA+CD25-. CDR3 DNA: TGCAGTGCAGAAAGGCCGGAGAGCTATGGCTACACCTTC. Its protein product is CSAERPESYGYTF.